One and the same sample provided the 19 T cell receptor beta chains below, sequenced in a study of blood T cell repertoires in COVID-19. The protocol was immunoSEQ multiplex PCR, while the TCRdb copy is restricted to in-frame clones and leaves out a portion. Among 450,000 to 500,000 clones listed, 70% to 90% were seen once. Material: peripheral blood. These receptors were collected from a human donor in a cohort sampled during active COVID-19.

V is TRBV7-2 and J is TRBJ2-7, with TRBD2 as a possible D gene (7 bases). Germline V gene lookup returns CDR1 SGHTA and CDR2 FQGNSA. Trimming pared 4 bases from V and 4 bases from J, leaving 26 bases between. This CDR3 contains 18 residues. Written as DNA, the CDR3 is TGTGCCAGCAGCTGGAGTGGGTCTTGGGGGGGCAATAGGTACGAGCAGTACTTC. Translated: CASSWSGSWGGNRYEQYF.

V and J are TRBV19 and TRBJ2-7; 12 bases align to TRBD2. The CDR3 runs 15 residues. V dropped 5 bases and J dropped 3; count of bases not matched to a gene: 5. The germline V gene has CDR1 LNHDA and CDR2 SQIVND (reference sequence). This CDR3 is CASSVRLAGDYEQYF. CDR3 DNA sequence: TGTGCCAGTAGTGTTAGACTAGCGGGGGACTACGAGCAGTACTTC.

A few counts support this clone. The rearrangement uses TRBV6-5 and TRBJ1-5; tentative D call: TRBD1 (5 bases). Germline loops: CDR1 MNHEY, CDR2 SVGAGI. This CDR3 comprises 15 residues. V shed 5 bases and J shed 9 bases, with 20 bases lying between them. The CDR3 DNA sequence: TGTGCCAGCAGTCGGGGGAGGGTAGGGGATTCGCCCCAGCATTTT. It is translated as CASSRGRVGDSPQHF.

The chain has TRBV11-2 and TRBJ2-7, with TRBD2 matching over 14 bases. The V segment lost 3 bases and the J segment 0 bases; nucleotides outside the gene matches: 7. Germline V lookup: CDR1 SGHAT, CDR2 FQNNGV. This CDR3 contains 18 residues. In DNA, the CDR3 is TGTGCCAGCAGCTTTTCTAGGACTAGCGGGAGGAGCTCCTACGAGCAGTACTTC. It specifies CASSFSRTSGRSSYEQYF.

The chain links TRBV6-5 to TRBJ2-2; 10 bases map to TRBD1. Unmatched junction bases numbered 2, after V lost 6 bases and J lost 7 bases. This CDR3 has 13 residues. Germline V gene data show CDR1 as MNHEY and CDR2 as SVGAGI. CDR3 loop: CASRTGGYGELFF. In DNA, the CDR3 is TGTGCCAGCAGGACAGGGGGCTACGGGGAGCTGTTTTTT.

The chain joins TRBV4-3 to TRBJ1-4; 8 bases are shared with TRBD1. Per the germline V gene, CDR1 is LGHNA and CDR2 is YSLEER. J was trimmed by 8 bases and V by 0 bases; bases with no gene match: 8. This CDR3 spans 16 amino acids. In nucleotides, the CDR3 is TGCGCCAGCAGCCAAGATGTGGGAGGACAGGGAGAAAAACTGTTTTTT. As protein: CASSQDVGGQGEKLFF.

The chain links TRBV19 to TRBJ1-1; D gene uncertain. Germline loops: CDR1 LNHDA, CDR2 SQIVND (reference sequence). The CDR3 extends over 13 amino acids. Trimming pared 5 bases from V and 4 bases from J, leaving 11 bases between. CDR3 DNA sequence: TGTGCCAGTAGTTCCCGACCGGGCACTGAAGCTTTCTTT. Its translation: CASSSRPGTEAFF.

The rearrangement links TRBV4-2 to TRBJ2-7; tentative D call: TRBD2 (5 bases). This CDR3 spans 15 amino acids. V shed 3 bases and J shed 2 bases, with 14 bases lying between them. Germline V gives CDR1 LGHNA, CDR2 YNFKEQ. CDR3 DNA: TGTGCCAGCAGCCAGGGTAGCGAGATTCCCTACGAGCAGTACTTC. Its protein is CASSQGSEIPYEQYF.

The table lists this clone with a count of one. In DNA, the CDR3 is TGTGCCAGCTACCCCCGCGGATCAGGGGCCAACGTCCTGACTTTC. Translated: CASYPRGSGANVLTF. The V gene is TRBV28, the J gene TRBJ2-6; D not certain. This CDR3 has 15 residues. Trimming cost V 8 bases and J 4 bases, with 15 bases left between them. Germline CDR1 MDHEN, CDR2 SYDVKM.

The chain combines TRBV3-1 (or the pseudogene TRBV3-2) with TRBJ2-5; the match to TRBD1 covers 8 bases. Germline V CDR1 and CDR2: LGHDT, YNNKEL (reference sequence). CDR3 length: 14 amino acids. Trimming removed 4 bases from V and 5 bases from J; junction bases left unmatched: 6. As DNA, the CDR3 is TGTGCCAGCAGCCCGCGGACAGGGATTGAGACCCAGTACTTC. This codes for CASSPRTGIETQYF.

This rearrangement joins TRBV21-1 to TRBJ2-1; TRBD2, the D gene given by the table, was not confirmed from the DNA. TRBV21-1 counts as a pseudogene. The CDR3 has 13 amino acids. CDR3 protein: CASTGLVINEQFF. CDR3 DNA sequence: TGTGCCAGCACGGGACTAGTTATAAATGAGCAGTTCTTC.

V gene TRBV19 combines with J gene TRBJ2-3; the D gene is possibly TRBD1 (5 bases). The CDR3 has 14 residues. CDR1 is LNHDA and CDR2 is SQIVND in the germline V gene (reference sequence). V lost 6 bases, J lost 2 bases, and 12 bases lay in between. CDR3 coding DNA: TGTGCCAGTAGCGGACACCCGCCCACAGATACGCAGTATTTT. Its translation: CASSGHPPTDTQYF.

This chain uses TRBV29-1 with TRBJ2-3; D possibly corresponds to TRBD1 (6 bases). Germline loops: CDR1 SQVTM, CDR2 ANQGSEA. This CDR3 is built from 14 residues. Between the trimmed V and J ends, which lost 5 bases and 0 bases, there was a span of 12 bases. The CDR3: CSVMGASSTDTQYF. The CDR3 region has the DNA TGCAGCGTTATGGGGGCGTCTAGCACAGATACGCAGTATTTT.

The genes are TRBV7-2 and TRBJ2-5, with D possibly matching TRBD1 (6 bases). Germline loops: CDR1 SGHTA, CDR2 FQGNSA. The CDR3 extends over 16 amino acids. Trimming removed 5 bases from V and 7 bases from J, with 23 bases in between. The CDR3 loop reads CASSRQAGAHETTQYF. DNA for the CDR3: TGTGCCAGCAGCCGCCAGGCAGGGGCGCATGAGACGACCCAGTACTTC.

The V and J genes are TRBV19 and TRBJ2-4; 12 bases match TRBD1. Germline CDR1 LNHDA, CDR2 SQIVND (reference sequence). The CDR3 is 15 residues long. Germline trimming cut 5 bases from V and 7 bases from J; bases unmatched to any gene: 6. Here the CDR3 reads CASSPRDRGLNIQYF. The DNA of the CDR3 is TGTGCCAGTAGTCCCCGGGACAGGGGGCTTAACATTCAGTACTTC.

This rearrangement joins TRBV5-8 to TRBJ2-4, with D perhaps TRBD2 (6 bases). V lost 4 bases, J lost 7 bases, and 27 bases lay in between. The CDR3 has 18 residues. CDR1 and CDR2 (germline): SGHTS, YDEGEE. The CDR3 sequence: CASSRGLGRSMSVNIQYF. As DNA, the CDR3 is TGTGCCAGCAGCCGGGGACTGGGGCGATCAATGTCTGTGAACATTCAGTACTTC.

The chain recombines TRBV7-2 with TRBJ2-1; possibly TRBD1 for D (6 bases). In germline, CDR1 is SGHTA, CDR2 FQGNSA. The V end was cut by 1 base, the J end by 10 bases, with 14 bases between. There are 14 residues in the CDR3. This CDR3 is CASSLVGALVEQFF. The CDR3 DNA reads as TGTGCCAGCAGCTTAGTGGGGGCCCTGGTGGAGCAGTTCTTC.

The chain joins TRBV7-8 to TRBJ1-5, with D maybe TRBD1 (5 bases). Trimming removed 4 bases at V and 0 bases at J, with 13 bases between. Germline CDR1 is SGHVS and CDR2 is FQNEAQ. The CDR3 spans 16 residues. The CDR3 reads CASSSSGQNSNQPQHF. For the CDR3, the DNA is TGTGCCAGCAGCTCTAGCGGACAAAATAGCAATCAGCCCCAGCATTTT.

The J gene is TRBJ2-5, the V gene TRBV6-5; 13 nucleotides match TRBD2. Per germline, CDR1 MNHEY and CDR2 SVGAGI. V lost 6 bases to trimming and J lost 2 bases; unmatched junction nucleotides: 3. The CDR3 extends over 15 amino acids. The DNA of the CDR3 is TGTGCCAGCAGGAGGACTAGCGGGAGACAAGAGACCCAGTACTTC. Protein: CASRRTSGRQETQYF.